The entry below gives a single T cell receptor (beta chain) sequence along with its context. This sample is part of a study of blood T cell repertoires in COVID-19. On the study more broadly: Samples taken during acute and convalescent COVID-19 were collected in the United States, Italy and Spain. PBMCs, B-cell-depleted T cells, or T cells were the source of the cDNA or gDNA that made up the material.

With 2 bases clipped from V and 5 bases from J, the junction kept 6 bases outside the gene matches. Germline-derived CDR1 and CDR2 are SEHNR and FQNEAQ (reference sequence). CDR3 length: 14 amino acids. Original processing notes: Quantification of nucleated cells was approximated via reference gene primer amplification. Assay used: immunoSEQ multiplex PCR; TCRdb lists only in-frame clones, some missing. Clone size and the V and J calls come from that table; the DNA yielded D and trimming. The data contain under 200,000 clones, approximately 90% of them seen just once; the ten biggest clones take up over 2%.

The clonotype originates from a man aged 50-60 years who had recovered from COVID-19. The rearrangement links TRBV7-9 to TRBJ2-7; 7 positions match TRBD1. The material sequenced was peripheral blood. The DNA for the CDR3 is TGTGCCAGCAGCTTAAAAGGGGGCGGAAACGAGCAGTACTTC. This sequence encodes CASSLKGGGNEQYF.